The clone carrying this T cell receptor (beta chain) occurred a few times. The antigen is unknown. The sample comes from a study of T cell repertoires in cytomegalovirus infection. Regarding the study as a whole: CMV-specific TCR beta clonotypes restricted by HLA-C dominated the ex vivo response.

The germline CDR1 and CDR2 sequences are DFQATT and SNEGSKA (reference sequence). CDR3 length equals 11 residues. V lost 6 bases and J lost 7, with 10 bases in between. MiXCR, applied by TCRdb to the reads, yields one record per CDR3 protein. This sample has about 890,000 distinct CDR3 sequences, with 31% found just once. The receptor comes from a human donor in good health (CMV status not recorded). Some clones in this sample may be carry-over from other donors' samples. V and J are TRBV20-1 and TRBJ2-1; D is possibly TRBD1 or TRBD2 (5 bases each). This material consisted of cultured CD8+ T cells from PBMCs, taken from culture after CMV antigen stimulation. Written as DNA, the CDR3 is TGCAGTGCCCCCTGGGGGAATGAGCAGTTCTTC. Protein sequence: CSAPWGNEQFF.